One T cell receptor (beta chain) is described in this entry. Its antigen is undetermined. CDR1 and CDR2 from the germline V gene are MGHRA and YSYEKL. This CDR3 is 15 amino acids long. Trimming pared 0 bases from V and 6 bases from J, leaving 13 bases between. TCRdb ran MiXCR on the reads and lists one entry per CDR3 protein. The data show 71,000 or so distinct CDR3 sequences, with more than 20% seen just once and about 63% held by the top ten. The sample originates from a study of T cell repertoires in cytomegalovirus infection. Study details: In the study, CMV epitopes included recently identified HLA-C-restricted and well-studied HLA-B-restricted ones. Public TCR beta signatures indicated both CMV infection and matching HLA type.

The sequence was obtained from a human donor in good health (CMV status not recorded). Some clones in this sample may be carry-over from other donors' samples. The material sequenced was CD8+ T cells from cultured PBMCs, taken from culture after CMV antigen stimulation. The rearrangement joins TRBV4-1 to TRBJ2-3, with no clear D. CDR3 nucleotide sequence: TGCGCCAGCAGCCAAGATGGGTTAGGTCCGGATACGCAGTATTTT. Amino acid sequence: CASSQDGLGPDTQYF.